Only a few counts were recorded for the clone carrying this TCR beta chain. Profiled with immunoSEQ multiplex PCR; TCRdb holds only in-frame clones, not every one. The table includes around 13,000 clones, 30% detected once. The data are from a study of graft-versus-host responses after intestinal transplantation. Study background: All recipients were given anti-thymocyte globulin induction, and tacrolimus and steroids were then administered for three to four years.

The culture paired about 200,000 irradiated violet-dye-labeled stimulators with about 200,000 CFSE-labeled responders. Sorted cells were CFSE-low CD3+CD4+ or CD3+CD8+ proliferating responders. CDR3 length: 14 residues. Germline loops: CDR1 MGHRA, CDR2 YSYEKL. Trimming took 7 bases from V and 5 from J, leaving 17 bases between them. Study-wide results and limits: Levels of circulating GvH clones at their peak were associated with early post-transplant HvG declines.

Sample: alloreactive CD8+ T cells from a mixed lymphocyte reaction culture, taken before intestinal transplant. The sample's subset: CFSE-low proliferating T cells sorted from roughly 6-day pre-transplant mixed lymphocyte reaction (GvH or HvG direction). This TCR was sampled from a human patient who received an intestinal transplant. The chain has TRBV4-1 and TRBJ1-1, with D possibly being TRBD1 (6 bases). CDR3 amino acids: CASTTGGAGTEAFF. The CDR3 DNA sequence: TGCGCCAGCACGACCGGGGGGGCTGGAACTGAAGCTTTCTTT.